The T cell receptor beta chain described here comes from a study of cytomegalovirus exposure and HLA in healthy donors. General study findings and limits: Earlier analysis yielded a pattern in which most TCR beta V segments were productive about 90% or about 30% of the time. Later on, an analysis found that several of the most significant clusters appeared to be linked to common viral pathogens, which included parvovirus B19.

Notes on this clone: Its antigen is unknown.

The PCR made use of 60 Vbeta and 13 Jbeta primers. Sequencing used immunoSEQ multiplex PCR; TCRdb keeps in-frame clones, though not all of them. This table holds 120,000 or so clones, roughly four fifths found once. Germline V gives CDR1 SGHRS, CDR2 YFSETQ. The CDR3 consists of 14 residues. V lost 7 bases to trimming and J lost 1 base, with 12 bases between them. Among the donors, all were healthy bone marrow donors. This TCR derives from a woman aged 40 to 50 in good health and CMV-seropositive. Sequenced: PBMCs. The chain has TRBV5-1 and TRBJ2-1; D possibly corresponds to TRBD1 (6 bases). CDR3 bases: TGCGCCAGCGGACCAGGGGAGTCCTACAATGAGCAGTTCTTC. It specifies CASGPGESYNEQFF. Combining the CDR3 with reference TRBV5-1 and TRBJ2-1 gives the whole variable domain KAGVTQTPRYLIKTRGQQVTLSCSPISGHRSVSWYQQTPGQGLQFLFEYFSETQRNKGNFPGRFSGRQFSNSRSEMNVSTLELGDSALYLCASGPGESYNEQFFGPGTRLTVL.